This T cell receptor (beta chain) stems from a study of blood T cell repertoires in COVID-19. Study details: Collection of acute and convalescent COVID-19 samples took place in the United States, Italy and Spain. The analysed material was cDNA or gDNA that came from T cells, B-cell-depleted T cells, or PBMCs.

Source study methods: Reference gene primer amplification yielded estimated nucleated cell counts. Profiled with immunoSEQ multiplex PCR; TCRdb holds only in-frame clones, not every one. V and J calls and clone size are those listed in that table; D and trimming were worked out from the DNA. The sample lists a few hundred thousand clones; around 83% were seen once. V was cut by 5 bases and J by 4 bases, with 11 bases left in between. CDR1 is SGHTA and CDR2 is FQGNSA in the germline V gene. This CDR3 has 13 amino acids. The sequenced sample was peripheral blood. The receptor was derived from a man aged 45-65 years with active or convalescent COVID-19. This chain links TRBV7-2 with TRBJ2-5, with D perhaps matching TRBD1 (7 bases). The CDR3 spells CASSQGEVETQYF. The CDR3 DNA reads TGTGCCAGCAGCCAGGGGGAGGTAGAGACCCAGTACTTC.